Below, 26 T cell receptor beta chains from the same sample are listed, as sequenced in a study of T cell responses to AZD1222 COVID-19 vaccine. The data were produced by immunoSEQ multiplex PCR, yet TCRdb's version contains in-frame clones alone and is incomplete. Of approximately 150,000 clones in the sample, roughly nine tenths are singletons; the top ten hold roughly 1.5%. Sequencing was performed on peripheral blood, taken 28 days after the second AZD1222 dose. Source of these receptors: an adult who received the AZD1222 COVID-19 vaccine.

The chain combines TRBV5-4 with TRBJ2-3; 15 bases are shared with TRBD2. The junction had 3 bases not matched to a gene; V was cut back by 3 bases and J by 1 base. CDR1 SGHNT and CDR2 YYREEE come from the germline V gene (reference sequence). This CDR3 region has 17 residues. CDR3 amino acids: CASSWGLAGGGTDTQYF. CDR3 nucleotides: TGTGCCAGCAGCTGGGGACTAGCGGGAGGTGGCACAGATACGCAGTATTTT.

V gene TRBV6-1 combines with J gene TRBJ2-1; the match to TRBD2 covers 10 bases. The CDR3 contains 16 residues. After removal of 1 base from V and 9 bases from J, the junction contained 9 bases not matched to a gene. CDR1 MNHNS and CDR2 SASEGT come from the germline V gene. The CDR3 is CASSEGWSSGSSEQFF. Here the CDR3 DNA reads TGTGCCAGCAGTGAAGGATGGTCTAGCGGGAGTAGTGAGCAGTTCTTC.

The chain has TRBV12-3 or TRBV12-4 and TRBJ2-7; D is undetermined. This CDR3 has 13 residues. V was clipped by 3 bases and J by 0 bases, with 6 bases between them. CDR3 loop: CASSLTASYEQYF. The CDR3 nucleotides are TGTGCCAGCAGTTTGACTGCCTCCTACGAGCAGTACTTC.

The CDR3 here is CASSPRGQGGSPLHF. In nucleotides, the CDR3 is TGTGCCAGCAGCCCGAGGGGGCAGGGTGGATCACCCCTCCACTTT. V usage is TRBV14 and J usage is TRBJ1-6, with 7 bases that match TRBD1. This CDR3 comprises 15 residues. Trimming removed 4 bases from V and 10 bases from J; junction bases left unmatched: 10. Germline CDR1 is SGHDN and CDR2 is FVKESK.

The J gene is TRBJ1-4, the V gene TRBV12-3 or TRBV12-4; D is possibly TRBD1 (6 bases). V lost 6 bases to trimming and J lost 8 bases, with 10 bases between them. The CDR3 is 12 residues long. CDR3 nucleotides: TGTGCCAGCAGGGCGCAGGGGGAAAAACTGTTTTTT. Encoded protein: CASRAQGEKLFF.

V usage is TRBV27 and J usage is TRBJ1-1; possibly TRBD1 for D (5 bases). Germline lookup yields CDR1 MNHEY and CDR2 SMNVEV (reference sequence). Trimming took 2 bases from V and 11 from J, leaving 27 bases between them. The CDR3 length is 17 residues. The CDR3 spells CASSLTPPTMGGTRAFF. For the CDR3, the DNA is TGTGCCAGCAGTTTAACCCCCCCCACCATGGGGGGAACTAGGGCTTTCTTT.

This chain joins TRBV5-1 and TRBJ1-3, with TRBD1 matching over 8 bases. V shed 4 bases and J 3 bases; nucleotides not matched to a gene: 6. Germline values: CDR1 SGHRS, CDR2 YFSETQ. CDR3 size: 15 residues. This CDR3 is CASSRTGSYGNTIYF. CDR3 sequence (DNA): TGCGCCAGCAGCCGGACAGGGTCGTATGGAAACACCATATATTTT.

The J gene is TRBJ2-2, the V gene TRBV11-3; 12 bases fit TRBD2. The CDR3 is made up of 16 amino acids. Trimming took 5 bases from V and 6 from J; bases not matched to a gene: 7. Germline V lookup: CDR1 SGHNT, CDR2 YENEEA. CDR3 amino acids: CASSELAGGPAGELFF. The CDR3 coding sequence is TGTGCCAGCAGCGAACTAGCGGGAGGACCGGCCGGGGAGCTGTTTTTT.

The rearrangement links TRBV5-1 to TRBJ2-1; TRBD1 matches at 7 bases. From germline, CDR1 is SGHRS and CDR2 YFSETQ. There are 16 residues in the CDR3. The V and J ends lost 0 bases and 2 bases, in that order; junction bases with no gene match: 5. The CDR3 loop reads CASSLGQGVAYNEQFF. CDR3 DNA: TGCGCCAGCAGCTTGGGGCAGGGGGTGGCCTACAATGAGCAGTTCTTC.

Here the CDR3 DNA reads TGTGCCTGGAGTGCCCCGGGACCTAAAAACATTCAGTACTTC. Protein: CAWSAPGPKNIQYF. This chain uses TRBV30 with TRBJ2-4; the D gene could be TRBD1 or TRBD2 (5 bases each). The CDR3 loop spans 14 amino acids. Germline V lookup: CDR1 GTSNPN, CDR2 SVGIG (reference sequence). With 1 base removed from V and 4 bases from J, the gap between germline ends came to 11 bases.

The chain recombines TRBV10-3 with TRBJ2-1; TRBD2 is a possible D gene (7 bases). Germline lookup yields CDR1 ENHRY and CDR2 SYGVKD. This CDR3 has 22 amino acids. Trimming removed 0 bases from V and 4 bases from J, with 31 bases in between. This CDR3 is CAISESWGDILKPELAYNEQFF. CDR3 DNA: TGTGCCATCAGTGAGTCTTGGGGGGACATCCTTAAACCCGAACTAGCGTACAATGAGCAGTTCTTC.

The CDR3 DNA reads TGTGCCAGTAAACATATAGGGAATGGGGCCGATGGCTACACCTTC. This sequence encodes CASKHIGNGADGYTF. The rearrangement joins TRBV19 to TRBJ1-2; a possible D gene is TRBD1 (5 bases). Germline V gene sequence: CDR1 LNHDA, CDR2 SQIVND (reference sequence). V was cut by 7 bases and J by 6 bases, with 21 bases left in between. This CDR3 is built from 15 residues. Drawing the rest from reference TRBV19 and TRBJ1-2, the complete variable domain is DGGITQSPKYLFRKEGQNVTLSCEQNLNHDAMYWYRQDPGQGLRLIYYSQIVNDFQKGDIAEGYSVSREKKESFPLTVTSAQKNPTAFYLCASKHIGNGADGYTFGSGTRLTVV.

The V call is TRBV6-5, the J call TRBJ2-2; TRBD1 aligns across 12 bases. CDR3 size: 15 residues. Germline V CDR1 and CDR2: MNHEY, SVGAGI. Trimming took 4 bases from V and 12 from J; bases not matched to a gene: 9. CDR3 nucleotides: TGTGCCAGCAGTTCCCCGGGACAGGGGGCGGAAAAGCTGTTTTTT. This codes for CASSSPGQGAEKLFF.

The chain couples TRBV3-1 (or the pseudogene TRBV3-2) to TRBJ1-5; possible D gene TRBD1, 5 bases. V was trimmed by 1 base and J by 2 bases, leaving 12 bases between them. This CDR3 is built from 16 residues. Germline CDR1 is LGHDT and CDR2 is YNNKEL (reference sequence). CDR3 DNA sequence: TGTGCCAGCAGCCAAGGGTACAGAGGGGGCAATCAGCCCCAGCATTTT. This encodes CASSQGYRGGNQPQHF.

V gene TRBV19 combines with J gene TRBJ1-1; D gene ambiguous. This CDR3 has 16 amino acids. Per the germline V gene, CDR1 is LNHDA and CDR2 is SQIVND (reference sequence). V was pared by 1 base and J by 1 base, with 13 bases between. CDR3 DNA: TGTGCCAGTAGTATAGCCCCGGTGGGATCGAACACTGAAGCTTTCTTT. It encodes CASSIAPVGSNTEAFF.

This chain connects TRBV25-1 to TRBJ2-7, with 7 positions matching TRBD2. CDR1 is MGHDK and CDR2 is SYGVNS in the germline V gene. This CDR3 region has 15 residues. Trimming removed 4 bases from V and 4 bases from J; junction bases left unmatched: 10. CDR3: CASSGSWGEGYEQYF. In DNA, the CDR3 is TGTGCCAGCAGTGGATCTTGGGGGGAGGGGTACGAGCAGTACTTC.

The chain is built from TRBV20-1 and TRBJ2-7; 13 nucleotides match TRBD2. Germline lookup yields CDR1 DFQATT and CDR2 SNEGSKA (reference sequence). Germline trimming cut 3 bases from V and 5 bases from J; bases unmatched to any gene: 10. The CDR3 totals 16 residues. CDR3 nucleotides: TGCAGTGCTAGTAGCGGACTAGCGGGAGAGGGGGACGAGCAGTACTTC. Its translation is CSASSGLAGEGDEQYF.

The chain links TRBV9 to TRBJ2-5, with D possibly being TRBD2 (6 bases). Germline CDR1 reads SGDLS; CDR2 reads YYNGEE. The CDR3 runs to 15 residues. The V gene lost 7 bases and the J gene lost 5 bases, with 21 bases spanning the gap. CDR3 nucleotides: TGTGCCAGCGCCATTGGAGGGAGCATGGTCGAGACCCAGTACTTC. Encoded protein: CASAIGGSMVETQYF.

The rearrangement links TRBV5-1 to TRBJ2-1; perhaps D is TRBD1 or TRBD2 (6 bases each). CDR1 is SGHRS and CDR2 is YFSETQ in the germline V gene. Trimming left V 4 bases short and J 0 bases short, with 11 bases between. The CDR3 has 15 amino acids. CDR3 nucleotide sequence: TGCGCCAGCAGCCGCGGGACACTCTCCTACAATGAGCAGTTCTTC. Translated: CASSRGTLSYNEQFF.

This chain connects TRBV30 to TRBJ2-1; D unclear. Trimming shortened V by 6 bases and J by 5 bases, and 11 bases separated the two germline ends. The germline CDR1 and CDR2 sequences are GTSNPN and SVGIG (reference sequence). CDR3 length equals 12 residues. The CDR3 sequence: CACGPPNNEQFF. CDR3 nucleotides: TGTGCCTGCGGACCTCCTAACAATGAGCAGTTCTTC.

The V call is TRBV18, the J call TRBJ1-2; D remains ambiguous. The V end was cut by 3 bases, the J end by 0 bases, with 8 bases between. CDR1 is KGHSH and CDR2 is LQKENI in the germline V gene. This CDR3 has 14 residues. This chain's CDR3 is CASSPPAPNYGYTF. In DNA, the CDR3 is TGTGCCAGCTCACCCCCCGCCCCTAACTATGGCTACACCTTC.

The rearrangement joins TRBV6-2 or TRBV6-3 to TRBJ1-2, with D possibly TRBD1 on 6 matching bases. The germline CDR1 and CDR2 sequences are MNHEY and SVGEGT. The CDR3 loop spans 14 amino acids. Trimming removed 6 bases at V and 0 bases at J, with 11 bases between. CDR3: CASSTGQTNYGYTF. The DNA for the CDR3 is TGTGCCAGCAGCACCGGACAGACTAACTATGGCTACACCTTC.

The CDR3 sequence: CASSVGSAPSTDTQYF. CDR3 DNA: TGTGCCAGCAGCGTAGGTTCCGCGCCTAGCACAGATACGCAGTATTTT. The rearrangement links TRBV9 to TRBJ2-3; D is unclear. Germline-derived CDR1 and CDR2 are SGDLS and YYNGEE. CDR3 length: 16 residues. V dropped 0 bases and J dropped 0 bases, with 11 bases sitting between them.

Notes on this clone: One end of the junction is discordant with germline, which a read error may explain. The V call is TRBV29-1, the J call TRBJ1-2; 7 bases agree with TRBD1. The length of the CDR3 is 12 residues. CDR1 and CDR2 (germline): SQVTM, ANQGSEA. The CDR3 coding sequence is TGCAGCGTTCTAACAGGGGACTATGACTACACCTTC. Translated: CSVLTGDYDYTF.

The CDR3 here is CATAGGWRNTEAFF. CDR3 nucleotide sequence: TGTGCCACCGCCGGGGGGTGGAGGAACACTGAAGCTTTCTTT. The chain recombines TRBV6-5 with TRBJ1-1; TRBD1 is a possible D gene (5 bases). The germline CDR1 and CDR2 sequences are MNHEY and SVGAGI. The CDR3 has 14 residues. Trimming pared 10 bases from V and 1 base from J, leaving 16 bases between.

This rearrangement joins TRBV21-1 to TRBJ2-3. TRBV21-1 is described as a pseudogene. The CDR3 totals 19 residues. The CDR3 region has the DNA TGTGCCAGCACCACGGGGGGGCAGGGGGCCAACACACGCACAGATACGCAGTATTTT. Encoded protein: CASTTGGQGANTRTDTQYF.